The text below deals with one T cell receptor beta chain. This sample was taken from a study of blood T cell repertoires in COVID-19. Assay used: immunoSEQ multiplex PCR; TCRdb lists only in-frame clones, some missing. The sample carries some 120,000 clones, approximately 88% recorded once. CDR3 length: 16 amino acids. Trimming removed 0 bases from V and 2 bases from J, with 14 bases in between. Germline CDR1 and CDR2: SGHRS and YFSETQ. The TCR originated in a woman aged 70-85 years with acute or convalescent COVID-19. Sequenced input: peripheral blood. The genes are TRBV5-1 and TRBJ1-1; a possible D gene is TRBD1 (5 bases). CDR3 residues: CASSLEAGTLNTEAFF. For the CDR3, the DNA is TGCGCCAGCAGCTTGGAGGCAGGGACTCTTAACACTGAAGCTTTCTTT.